This TCR beta chain was sequenced for a study of blood T cell repertoires in COVID-19. Across the whole study: PBMCs, B-cell-depleted T cells, or T cells were the source of the cDNA or gDNA that made up the material.

In the source study's methods: For nucleated cells, counts were estimated from reference gene primer amplification. Data came from immunoSEQ multiplex PCR; TCRdb stores just in-frame clones and leaves some out. V, J and clone size derive from that table, while D and trimming were established from the DNA sequence. The sample consists of about 130,000 clones, roughly 85% of them appearing once. V lost 5 bases and J lost 3; bases outside the gene matches: 7. The V gene's germline CDR1 is SGHTA and CDR2 FQGTGA. The length of the CDR3 is 15 residues. The V gene is TRBV7-3, the J gene TRBJ2-3, with 8 bases that match TRBD2. This TCR derives from a woman older than 75 with acute or convalescent COVID-19. The material sequenced was peripheral blood. The CDR3 region is CASSREERGTDTQYF. The CDR3 bases are TGTGCCAGCAGCCGAGAGGAGCGGGGGACAGATACGCAGTATTTT.